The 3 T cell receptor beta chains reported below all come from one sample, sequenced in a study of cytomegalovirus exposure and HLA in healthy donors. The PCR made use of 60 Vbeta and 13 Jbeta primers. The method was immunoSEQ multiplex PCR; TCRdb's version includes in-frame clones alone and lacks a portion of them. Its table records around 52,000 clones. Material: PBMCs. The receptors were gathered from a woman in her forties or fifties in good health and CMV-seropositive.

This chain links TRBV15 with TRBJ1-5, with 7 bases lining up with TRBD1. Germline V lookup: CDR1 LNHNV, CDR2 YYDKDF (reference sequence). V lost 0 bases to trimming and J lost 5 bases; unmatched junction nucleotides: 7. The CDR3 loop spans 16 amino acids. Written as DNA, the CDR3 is TGTGCCACCAGCAGAGAAATAGGCAGGGGGGATCAGCCCCAGCATTTT. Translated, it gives CATSREIGRGDQPQHF.

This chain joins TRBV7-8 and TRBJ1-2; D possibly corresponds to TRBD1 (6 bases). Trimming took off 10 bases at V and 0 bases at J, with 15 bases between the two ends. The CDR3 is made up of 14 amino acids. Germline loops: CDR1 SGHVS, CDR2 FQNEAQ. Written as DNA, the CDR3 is TGTGCCACTCAGGTCGACAGGACTAACTATGGCTACACCTTC. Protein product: CATQVDRTNYGYTF. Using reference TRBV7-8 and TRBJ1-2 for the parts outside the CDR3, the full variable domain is GAGVSQSPRYKVAKRGQDVALRCDPISGHVSLFWYQQALGQGPEFLTYFQNEAQLDKSGLPSDRFFAERPEGSVSTLKIQRTQQEDSAVYLCATQVDRTNYGYTFGSGTRLTVV.

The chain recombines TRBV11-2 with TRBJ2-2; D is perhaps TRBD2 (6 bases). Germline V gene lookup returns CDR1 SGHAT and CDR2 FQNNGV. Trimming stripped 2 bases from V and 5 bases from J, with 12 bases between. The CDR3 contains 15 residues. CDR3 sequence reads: CASSLIAAGTGELFF. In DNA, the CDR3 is TGTGCCAGCAGCTTAATAGCGGCGGGGACCGGGGAGCTGTTTTTT.